This T cell receptor beta chain was obtained from a study of blood T cell repertoires in COVID-19. About the research overall: The United States, Italy and Spain supplied acute and convalescent COVID-19 samples. PBMCs, B-cell-depleted T cells, or T cells provided the cDNA or gDNA that made up the material.

Original analysis: Amplification of reference gene primers provided the estimated nucleated cell counts. Profiling relied on immunoSEQ multiplex PCR, and the TCRdb table lists in-frame clones only, not all of them. That table furnishes V, J and clone size, whereas the DNA furnished D and trimming. Of about 63,000 clones listed, 80% to 90% are singletons. The CDR3 runs 15 residues. Losses at the gene ends were 3 bases for V and 7 bases for J; bases not matched to a gene: 13. Germline V gene sequence: CDR1 GTSNPN, CDR2 SVGIG (reference sequence). Sequenced material: peripheral blood. This chain links TRBV30 with TRBJ2-7, with 9 nucleotides matching TRBD1. The source of this sequence is a man aged 60-69 years with COVID-19, enrolled during active disease. DNA for the CDR3: TGTGCCTGGAGAGTGACCGGGACAGGGCTGTATGAGCAGTACTTC. Protein product: CAWRVTGTGLYEQYF.